These 15 T cell receptor beta chains came from one sample sequenced in a study of cytomegalovirus exposure and HLA in healthy donors. TCRdb's copy holds only in-frame clones and misses some; the assay was immunoSEQ multiplex PCR. The sample yields 55,000 to 75,000 clones, approximately 94% seen once. Material for sequencing was PBMCs. The receptors originated from a man between 18 and 29 years old in good health and CMV-seropositive.

This chain uses TRBV29-1 with TRBJ2-7; tentatively, D is TRBD2 (6 bases). The CDR3 totals 12 residues. Germline-derived CDR1 and CDR2 are SQVTM and ANQGSEA. The germline V and J ends were trimmed by 8 bases and 4 bases, with 15 bases remaining between them. In DNA form, the CDR3 reads TGCAGCATTAGACTAGACGCATACGAGCAGTACTTC. Amino acids: CSIRLDAYEQYF.

As regards this clone: The germline gene is not matched at one end of the junction; a read error may be the cause. V is TRBV5-4 and J is TRBJ1-6; 7 positions match TRBD1. From germline, CDR1 is SGHNT and CDR2 YYREEE (reference sequence). This CDR3 region has 16 residues. DNA for the CDR3: TGTGCCAGCAGCTTGGGCGGGACAGCCTACAATTCACCCCTCCACTTT. Translation: CASSLGGTAYNSPLHF.

Only a few counts were recorded for this clone. The chain is built from TRBV11-2 and TRBJ2-1; 9 bases map to TRBD2. Germline CDR1 reads SGHAT; CDR2 reads FQNNGV. Trimming removed 5 bases from V and 4 bases from J; junction bases left unmatched: 6. The CDR3 runs 15 residues. The chain's CDR3 is CASSKSGRLYNEQFF. CDR3 in DNA: TGTGCCAGCAGCAAAAGCGGGAGGTTATACAATGAGCAGTTCTTC.

As to this clone: Other DNA sequences in the sample encode the same CDR3. V gene TRBV4-2 combines with J gene TRBJ2-7; the match to TRBD2 covers 11 bases. The CDR3 runs 16 residues. Germline-derived CDR1 and CDR2 are LGHNA and YNFKEQ. Trimming cost V 4 bases and J 2 bases; bases outside gene matches: 7. CDR3 loop: CASSLSGTSGPYEQYF. Written as DNA, the CDR3 is TGTGCCAGCAGCCTGAGTGGGACTAGCGGCCCCTACGAGCAGTACTTC.

The J gene is TRBJ2-7, the V gene TRBV27, with 7 bases lining up with TRBD1. The trim removed 6 bases at V and 3 bases at J, leaving 8 bases unmatched. Germline CDR1 reads MNHEY; CDR2 reads SMNVEV (reference sequence). The CDR3 loop spans 14 amino acids. CDR3 sequence: CASSLNRGNYEQYF. The CDR3 nucleotides read TGTGCCAGCAGCTTAAACAGGGGAAACTACGAGCAGTACTTC.

The chain combines TRBV18 with TRBJ2-3; 10 bases line up with TRBD1. V shed 10 bases, J shed 5 bases, and the junction held 6 bases outside the gene matches. The germline CDR1 and CDR2 sequences are KGHSH and LQKENI. The CDR3 contains 13 residues. As DNA, the CDR3 is TGTGCCACCCGGACAGGGGGAGAAGATACGCAGTATTTT. This encodes CATRTGGEDTQYF.

CDR3 amino acids: CASSPLAGGRFRYF. DNA of the CDR3: TGTGCCAGCAGTCCACTAGCGGGGGGCCGCTTTCGGTACTTC. V usage is TRBV28 and J usage is TRBJ2-7; 12 nucleotides match TRBD2. CDR1 and CDR2 from the germline V gene are MDHEN and SYDVKM. The CDR3 sequence is 14 residues long. V shed 5 bases and J 12 bases; nucleotides not matched to a gene: 11.

The CDR3, as DNA: TGTGCCAGCAGCCAGGGGACCGGCTACTACGAGCAGTACTTC. Protein product: CASSQGTGYYEQYF. The gene calls are TRBV7-9 and TRBJ2-7; perhaps TRBD1 as D (6 bases). Germline V gene sequence: CDR1 SEHNR, CDR2 FQNEAQ (reference sequence). The V end lost 5 bases, the J end lost 3 bases, and 14 bases lay between the germline ends. The CDR3 is 14 residues long.

The gene calls are TRBV28 and TRBJ2-5; no firm D call. Trimming took 6 bases from V and 5 from J, leaving 19 bases between them. CDR3 length: 15 amino acids. CDR1 is MDHEN and CDR2 is SYDVKM in the germline V gene. The CDR3, as DNA: TGTGCCAGCAGACTCCGGATTGGGCCGTGGGAGACCCAGTACTTC. This sequence encodes CASRLRIGPWETQYF.

The chain has TRBV9 and TRBJ1-4; 8 bases are shared with TRBD1. The germline V gene encodes CDR1 SGDLS and CDR2 YYNGEE. The V and J ends lost 3 bases and 9 bases, in that order; junction bases with no gene match: 4. The length of the CDR3 is 13 residues. The CDR3 nucleotides read TGTGCCAGCAGCGGCGGACAGGGTAAAAAACTGTTTTTT. Its translation is CASSGGQGKKLFF.

This clone has just one count. The chain carries TRBV28 and TRBJ2-2, with no clear D. Trimming removed 6 bases at V and 4 bases at J, with 15 bases between. The CDR3 is 15 residues long. Germline CDR1 is MDHEN and CDR2 is SYDVKM. Here the CDR3 DNA reads TGTGCCAGCAGCCTAATTTCCGTTGTCACCGGGGAGCTGTTTTTT. Its translation: CASSLISVVTGELFF. The variable domain in full, with the rest retrieved from reference TRBV28 and TRBJ2-2, is DVKVTQSSRYLVKRTGEKVFLECVQDMDHENMFWYRQDPGLGLRLIYFSYDVKMKEKGDIPEGYSVSREKKERFSLILESASTNQTSMYLCASSLISVVTGELFFGEGSRLTVL.

The V call is TRBV19, the J call TRBJ2-3, with D perhaps TRBD2 (6 bases). V was clipped by 4 bases and J by 4 bases, with 15 bases between them. Looked up from germline, CDR1 is LNHDA and CDR2 is SQIVND (reference sequence). CDR3 length equals 15 residues. CDR3 nucleotides: TGTGCCAGTAGTACCACCGGGACTCTGGCAGATACGCAGTATTTT. Its protein is CASSTTGTLADTQYF.

In its sample, this clone was seen once. The chain is built from TRBV29-1 and TRBJ2-2; 9 positions agree with TRBD2. Losses at the gene ends were 4 bases for V and 1 base for J; bases not matched to a gene: 4. CDR1 and CDR2 (germline): SQVTM, ANQGSEA. The CDR3 contains 15 residues. CDR3 in DNA: TGCAGCGTTGGCAATAGCGGGAGGAACACCGGGGAGCTGTTTTTT. Encoded protein: CSVGNSGRNTGELFF.

This clone was counted only a few times. The gene calls are TRBV29-1 and TRBJ2-7; tentative D call: TRBD2 (5 bases). V dropped 4 bases and J dropped 3 bases, with 10 bases sitting between them. The CDR3 sequence is 12 residues long. CDR1 and CDR2 (germline): SQVTM, ANQGSEA. The CDR3 DNA sequence: TGCAGCGTTGTGGAGGAATTCTACGAGCAGTACTTC. Residues: CSVVEEFYEQYF.

The chain employs TRBV28 and TRBJ2-1; 13 positions match TRBD2. This CDR3 spans 15 amino acids. V dropped 5 bases and J dropped 9; count of bases not matched to a gene: 7. CDR1 is MDHEN, CDR2 SYDVKM, per germline. Here the CDR3 reads CASSGGTSGVVEQFF. The DNA of the CDR3 is TGTGCCAGCAGTGGCGGGACTAGCGGGGTCGTTGAGCAGTTCTTC.